This TCR beta chain was recorded in a study of T cell responses to AZD1222 COVID-19 vaccine. Overall study results and limits: Dominant CD4 TCR responses targeted spike regions 160-218 and 743-854. Most donors were white British and more were female, and clonal diversity was possibly underestimated. When two AZD1222 doses had been given, Spike-specific TCR breadth and depth rose.

As regards this clone: Antigen unknown.

Sequenced by immunoSEQ multiplex PCR; TCRdb stores in-frame clones only, minus some. The data hold about 200,000 clones, with approximately 91% observed a single time. The source is an adult who received the AZD1222 COVID-19 vaccine. This sample comprised peripheral blood, obtained 28 days after the second AZD1222 dose.

The CDR3: CASSFGAGGWEQYF. Written as DNA, the CDR3 is TGTGCCAGCAGTTTTGGGGCAGGGGGATGGGAGCAGTACTTC. The chain is built from TRBV28 and TRBJ2-7; 7 bases match TRBD1. CDR3 length equals 14 residues. The germline V gene has CDR1 MDHEN and CDR2 SYDVKM. Unmatched junction bases numbered 9, after V lost 3 bases and J lost 7 bases. Filled out from reference TRBV28 and TRBJ2-7, the complete variable domain reads DVKVTQSSRYLVKRTGEKVFLECVQDMDHENMFWYRQDPGLGLRLIYFSYDVKMKEKGDIPEGYSVSREKKERFSLILESASTNQTSMYLCASSFGAGGWEQYFGPGTRLTVT.